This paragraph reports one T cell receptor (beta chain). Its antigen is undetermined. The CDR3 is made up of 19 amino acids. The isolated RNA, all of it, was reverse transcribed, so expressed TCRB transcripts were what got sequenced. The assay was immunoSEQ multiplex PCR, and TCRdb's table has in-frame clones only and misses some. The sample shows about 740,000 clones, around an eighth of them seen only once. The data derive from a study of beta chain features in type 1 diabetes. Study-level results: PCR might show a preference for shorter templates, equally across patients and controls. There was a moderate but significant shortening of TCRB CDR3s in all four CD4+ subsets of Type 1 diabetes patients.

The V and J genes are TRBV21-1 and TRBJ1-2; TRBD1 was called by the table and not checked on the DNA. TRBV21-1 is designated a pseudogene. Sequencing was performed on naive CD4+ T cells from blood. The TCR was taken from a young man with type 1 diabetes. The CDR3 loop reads CASSKGRDRDRYTNYGYTF. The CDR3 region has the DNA TGTGCCAGCAGCAAAGGTAGGGACAGGGACAGGTACACTAACTATGGCTACACCTTC.